The present TCR beta chain was sequenced within a study of control samples from healthy donors and cancer patients. Produced via immunoSEQ multiplex PCR; TCRdb's table is partial and in-frame only. The sample includes around 30,000 clones, approximately 93% of them seen just once. Germline CDR1 MGHDK, CDR2 SYGVNS. The V and J ends lost 3 bases and 6 bases respectively, with 6 bases between them. The CDR3 loop spans 13 amino acids. The receptor was isolated from a man between 60 and 75 years old in good health. The chain carries TRBV25-1 and TRBJ1-6, with D perhaps matching TRBD1 (6 bases). Specimen: blood. The DNA for the CDR3 is TGTGCCAGCAGTGAGGACAGTAATTCACCCCTCCACTTT. This encodes CASSEDSNSPLHF. Combining the CDR3 with reference TRBV25-1 and TRBJ1-6 gives the whole variable domain EADIYQTPRYLVIGTGKKITLECSQTMGHDKMYWYQQDPGMELHLIHYSYGVNSTEKGDLSSESTVSRIRTEHFPLTLESARPSHTSQYLCASSEDSNSPLHFGNGTRLTVT.